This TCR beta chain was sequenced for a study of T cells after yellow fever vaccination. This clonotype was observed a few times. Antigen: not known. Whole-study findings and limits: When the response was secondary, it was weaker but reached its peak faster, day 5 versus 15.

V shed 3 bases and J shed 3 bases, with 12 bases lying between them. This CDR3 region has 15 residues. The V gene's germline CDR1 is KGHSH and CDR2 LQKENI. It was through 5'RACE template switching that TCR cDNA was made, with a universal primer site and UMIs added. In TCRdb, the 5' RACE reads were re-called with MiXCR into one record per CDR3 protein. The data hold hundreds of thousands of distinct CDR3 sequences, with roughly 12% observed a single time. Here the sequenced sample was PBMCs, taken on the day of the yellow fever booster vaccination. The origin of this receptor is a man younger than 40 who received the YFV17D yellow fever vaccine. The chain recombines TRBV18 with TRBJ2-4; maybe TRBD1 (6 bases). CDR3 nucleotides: TGTGCCAGCTCACCCACAGGGACGGGCAAAAACATTCAGTACTTC. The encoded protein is CASSPTGTGKNIQYF.